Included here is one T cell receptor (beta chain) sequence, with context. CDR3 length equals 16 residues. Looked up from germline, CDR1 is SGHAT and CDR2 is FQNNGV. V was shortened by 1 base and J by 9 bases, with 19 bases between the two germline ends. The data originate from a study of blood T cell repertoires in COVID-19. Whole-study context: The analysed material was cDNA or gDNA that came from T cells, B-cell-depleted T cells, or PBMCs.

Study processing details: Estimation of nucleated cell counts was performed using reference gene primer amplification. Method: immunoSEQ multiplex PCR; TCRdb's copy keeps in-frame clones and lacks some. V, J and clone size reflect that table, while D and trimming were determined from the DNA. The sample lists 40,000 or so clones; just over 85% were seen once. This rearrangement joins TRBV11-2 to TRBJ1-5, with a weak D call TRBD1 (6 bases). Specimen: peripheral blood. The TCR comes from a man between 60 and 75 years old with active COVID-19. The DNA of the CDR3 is TGTGCCAGCAGCTTAGTCGACGGACAGTCCGATATGCCCCAGCATTTT. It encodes CASSLVDGQSDMPQHF.